The 14 T cell receptor beta chains listed next were all sequenced from one sample in a study of glioma-infiltrating T cells (dated by TCRdb to 2016 to 2018). The run used an Illumina MiSeq. The iRepertoire nested amplicon-rescue multiplex PCR (arm-PCR) platform was used to amplify TCR alpha and beta CDR3 regions from RNA. TCRdb reprocessing: public reads trimmed at Q25 with fastp, clones called with MiXCR, in-frame beta chains kept. All rows with the same CDR3 protein become a single entry with the most common DNA and genes. For this sample there are around 350,000 distinct CDR3 sequences; roughly two fifths appear just once. The ten largest clones capture 12% of the sample. The sample consisted of glioma tissue, nonneoplastic brain tissue, or PBMCs (not recorded which). These receptor sequences come from a human donor with low-grade glioma or glioblastoma, undergoing nonglioma brain surgery, or in good health (not recorded which).

This clonotype was observed at least ten times. The rearrangement uses TRBV27 and TRBJ1-2; maybe TRBD1 (5 bases). V was cut by 8 bases and J by 6 bases, with 16 bases left in between. Germline V gene lookup returns CDR1 MNHEY and CDR2 SMNVEV (reference sequence). The CDR3 runs to 13 residues. The CDR3: CASPSSGGNGYTF. The CDR3 DNA reads TGTGCCAGCCCTTCCTCGGGGGGAAATGGCTACACCTTC.

About this clonotype: Just one base apart from a much larger clone, this may be a read error. The rearrangement links TRBV28 to TRBJ1-1; D not resolved. CDR1 is MDHEN, CDR2 SYDVKM, per germline. This CDR3 is built from 13 residues. V was clipped by 2 bases and J by 9 bases, with 13 bases between them. The CDR3 coding sequence is TGTGCCAGCAGTTTAGGATCGCTAGCCAAAGCTTTCTTT. Its translation is CASSLGSLAKAFF.

This sequence joins TRBV20-1 and TRBJ2-2; D ambiguous. The CDR3 covers 15 residues. Germline lookup yields CDR1 DFQATT and CDR2 SNEGSKA (reference sequence). V lost 0 bases to trimming and J lost 3 bases, with 11 bases between them. CDR3 sequence (DNA): TGCAGTGCTAGAGATTTAAGATACCACACCGGGGAGCTGTTTTTT. It translates to CSARDLRYHTGELFF.

Of note for this clonotype: A single base separates this from a much larger clone, so it may be a read error. The CDR3 is CATTSVENEQFF. CDR3 nucleotide sequence: TGTGCCACCACCAGTGTTGAGAATGAGCAGTTCTTC. The genes are TRBV15 and TRBJ2-1; D is unclear. This CDR3 comprises 12 residues. Germline V CDR1 and CDR2: LNHNV, YYDKDF (reference sequence). V gave up 7 bases and J gave up 7 bases, with 11 bases separating them.

The sample holds one count of this clonotype. The chain uses TRBV10-3 and TRBJ2-3; maybe TRBD1 (6 bases). Trimming shortened V by 6 bases and J by 1 base, and 17 bases separated the two germline ends. Germline V gene data show CDR1 as ENHRY and CDR2 as SYGVKD. This CDR3 is 16 amino acids long. CDR3 in amino acids: CAIRGSTGGGTDTQYF. DNA for the CDR3: TGTGCCATCAGGGGGTCGACAGGCGGAGGCACAGATACGCAGTATTTT.

Concerning this clonotype: A read error may produce the germline difference seen at one junction end. This chain links TRBV30 with TRBJ1-1; no firm D call. CDR3 length equals 16 residues. CDR1 GTSNPN and CDR2 SVGIG come from the germline V gene (reference sequence). CDR3 DNA: TGTGCCTGGGGTGTAAGAGTTTCCTCGGCGGTCACTGAAGCTTTCTTT. Protein: CAWGVRVSSAVTEAFF.

As to this clonotype: Being one base from a much bigger clone, this may be a read error. This chain's CDR3 is CASSEQGGSYNEQFF. CDR3 nucleotides: TGTGCCAGCAGCGAACAGGGGGGTTCCTACAATGAGCAGTTCTTC. The rearrangement joins TRBV7-2 to TRBJ2-1; 8 bases agree with TRBD1. Losses at the gene ends were 5 bases for V and 1 base for J; bases not matched to a gene: 4. Germline CDR1 reads SGHTA; CDR2 reads FQGNSA. This CDR3 comprises 15 residues.

This clonotype was detected a few times. V gene TRBV12-3 or TRBV12-4 combines with J gene TRBJ2-1; D may be TRBD2 (6 bases). There are 17 residues in the CDR3. V was cut by 0 bases and J by 0 bases, with 12 bases left in between. The CDR3 DNA sequence: TGTGCCAGCAGTTTAGCGGGACTCCGTAGCTCCTACAATGAGCAGTTCTTC. This gives the protein CASSLAGLRSSYNEQFF.

For this clonotype: One end of the junction varies from germline; a read error may be responsible. J is TRBJ1-5 and V is TRBV7-9; D is uncertain. Germline CDR1 is SEHNR and CDR2 is FQNEAQ (reference sequence). The CDR3 runs 14 residues. The CDR3 region is CDSSSPDSNQPQHF. In DNA form, the CDR3 reads TGTGACAGCAGCTCGCCCGACAGCAATCAGCCCCAGCATTTT. The full variable domain, rest sourced from reference TRBV7-9 and TRBJ1-5, is DTGVSQNPRHKITKRGQNVTFRCDPISEHNRLYWYRQTLGQGPEFLTYFQNEAQLEKSRLLSDRFSAERPKGSFSTLEIQRTEQGDSAMYLCDSSSPDSNQPQHFGDGTRLSIL.

With regard to this clonotype: Being one base from a much bigger clone, this may be a read error. The J gene is TRBJ1-5, the V gene TRBV6-1; D ambiguous. V lost 6 bases to trimming and J lost 0 bases, with 15 bases between them. This CDR3 is built from 16 residues. Germline V gene sequence: CDR1 MNHNS, CDR2 SASEGT. As DNA, the CDR3 is TGTGCCAGCAGCCTTAGGGCGGCTAATAGCAATCAGCCCCAGCATTTT. It encodes CASSLRAANSNQPQHF.

This clonotype appeared a single time. This sequence joins TRBV27 and TRBJ2-5; TRBD1 matches at 7 bases. J was trimmed by 6 bases and V by 4 bases; bases with no gene match: 8. CDR3 length: 14 residues. Germline CDR1 MNHEY, CDR2 SMNVEV (reference sequence). The CDR3 DNA reads as TGTGCCAGCAGTTACCTAGGGGGCGCGCAGACCCAGTACTTC. It yields the protein CASSYLGGAQTQYF.

The chain links TRBV7-9 to TRBJ1-1, with TRBD1 matching over 7 bases. This CDR3 region has 16 residues. V shed 5 bases, J shed 0 bases, and the junction held 9 bases outside the gene matches. Germline V gene data show CDR1 as SEHNR and CDR2 as FQNEAQ (reference sequence). The CDR3 protein is CASSQGGFEMNTEAFF. CDR3 nucleotides: TGTGCCAGCAGCCAGGGGGGGTTCGAGATGAACACTGAAGCTTTCTTT.

At least ten counts were recorded for this clonotype. This rearrangement joins TRBV6-6 to TRBJ2-6, with 7 bases lining up with TRBD2. The V and J ends lost 2 bases and 2 bases, in that order; junction bases with no gene match: 0. This CDR3 spans 15 amino acids. The V gene's germline CDR1 is MNHNY and CDR2 SVGAGI (reference sequence). The CDR3 coding sequence is TGTGCCAGCAGTTACACTAGCGCTGGGGCCAACGTCCTGACTTTC. It codes for CASSYTSAGANVLTF.

This clonotype has only a few counts. The gene calls are TRBV7-2 and TRBJ1-3; D is uncertain. The CDR3 runs to 15 residues. The V and J ends lost 3 bases and 0 bases respectively, with 9 bases between them. Germline V gene lookup returns CDR1 SGHTA and CDR2 FQGNSA. The CDR3 sequence is CASSFRADSGNTIYF. The CDR3 region has the DNA TGTGCCAGCAGCTTTCGGGCCGACTCTGGAAACACCATATATTTT.